The present T cell receptor beta chain was sequenced within a study of cytomegalovirus exposure and HLA in healthy donors. Across the whole study: In an earlier analysis, around 120 million unique TCR beta sequences were found from 150 million to 200 million T cells.

Germline CDR1 reads MNHEY; CDR2 reads SMNVEV (reference sequence). The V gene lost 2 bases and the J gene lost 8 bases, with 13 bases spanning the gap. This CDR3 has 15 residues. The primer mix had 60 Vbeta and 13 Jbeta primers. Per the study methods: About 10 million of 70 million to 80 million unique TCR beta chains were shared, per a later count. Repertoires were generated with immunoSEQ multiplex PCR, while TCRdb's copy carries only in-frame clones and drops some. The V and J calls and the clone size are those of that table, but D and trimming were determined from the DNA. The sample contains tens of thousands of clones, roughly 74% of which appear only once.

The V and J genes are TRBV27 and TRBJ1-6; D not certain. The clonotype comes from a female donor in good health and CMV-seronegative. The sequenced material came from PBMCs. CDR3 DNA: TGTGCCAGCAGTTTAGTTTACAGCCTTTATTCACCCCTCCACTTT. Residues: CASSLVYSLYSPLHF.